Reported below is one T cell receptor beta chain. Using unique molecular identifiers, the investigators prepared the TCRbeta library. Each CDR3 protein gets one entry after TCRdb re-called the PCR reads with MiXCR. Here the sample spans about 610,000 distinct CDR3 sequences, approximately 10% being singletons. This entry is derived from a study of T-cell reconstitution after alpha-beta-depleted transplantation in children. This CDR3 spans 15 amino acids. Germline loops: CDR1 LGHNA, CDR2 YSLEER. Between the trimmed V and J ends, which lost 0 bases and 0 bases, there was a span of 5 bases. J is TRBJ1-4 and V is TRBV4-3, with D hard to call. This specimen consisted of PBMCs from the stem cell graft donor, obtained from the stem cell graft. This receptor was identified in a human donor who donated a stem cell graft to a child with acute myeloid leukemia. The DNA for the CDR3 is TGCGCCAGCAGCCAAGACATCTCAACTAATGAAAAACTGTTTTTT. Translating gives CASSQDISTNEKLFF.